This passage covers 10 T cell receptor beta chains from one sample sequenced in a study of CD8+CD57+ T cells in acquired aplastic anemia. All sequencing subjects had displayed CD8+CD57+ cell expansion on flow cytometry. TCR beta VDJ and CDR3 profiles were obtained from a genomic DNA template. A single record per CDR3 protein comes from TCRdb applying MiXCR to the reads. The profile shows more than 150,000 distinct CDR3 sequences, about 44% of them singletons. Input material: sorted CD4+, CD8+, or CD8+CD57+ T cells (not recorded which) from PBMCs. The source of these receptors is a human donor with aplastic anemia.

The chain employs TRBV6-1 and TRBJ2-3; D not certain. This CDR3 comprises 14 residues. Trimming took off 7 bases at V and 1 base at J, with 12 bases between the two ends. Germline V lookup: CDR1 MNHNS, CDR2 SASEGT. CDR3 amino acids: CASNTMGGTDTQYF. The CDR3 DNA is TGTGCCAGCAATACCATGGGTGGCACAGATACGCAGTATTTT.

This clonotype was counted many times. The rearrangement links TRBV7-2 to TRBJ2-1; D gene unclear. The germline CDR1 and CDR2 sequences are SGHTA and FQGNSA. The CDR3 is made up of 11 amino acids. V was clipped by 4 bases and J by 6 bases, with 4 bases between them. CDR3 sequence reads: CASSSSNEQFF. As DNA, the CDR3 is TGTGCCAGCAGCTCGTCCAATGAGCAGTTCTTC.

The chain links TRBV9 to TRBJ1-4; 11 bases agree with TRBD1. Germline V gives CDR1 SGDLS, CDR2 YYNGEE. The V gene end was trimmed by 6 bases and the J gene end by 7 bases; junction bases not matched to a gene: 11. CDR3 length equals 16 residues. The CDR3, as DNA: TGTGCCAGCACCCGCGGACAGGGGGCGTCGGGTGAAAAACTGTTTTTT. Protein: CASTRGQGASGEKLFF.

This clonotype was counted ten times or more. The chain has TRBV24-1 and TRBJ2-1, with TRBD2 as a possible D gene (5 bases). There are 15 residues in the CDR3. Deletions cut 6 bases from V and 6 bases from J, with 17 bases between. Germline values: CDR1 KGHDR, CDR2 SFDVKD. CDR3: CATSPSGVTPNEQFF. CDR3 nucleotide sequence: TGTGCCACCAGTCCCTCCGGGGTGACACCCAATGAGCAGTTCTTC.

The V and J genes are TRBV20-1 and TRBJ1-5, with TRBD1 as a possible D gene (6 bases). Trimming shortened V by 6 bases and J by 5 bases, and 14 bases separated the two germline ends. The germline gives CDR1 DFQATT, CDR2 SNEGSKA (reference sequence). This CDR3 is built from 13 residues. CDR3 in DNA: TGCAGTGCGGCCGGGACACATGATCAGCCCCAGCATTTT. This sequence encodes CSAAGTHDQPQHF.

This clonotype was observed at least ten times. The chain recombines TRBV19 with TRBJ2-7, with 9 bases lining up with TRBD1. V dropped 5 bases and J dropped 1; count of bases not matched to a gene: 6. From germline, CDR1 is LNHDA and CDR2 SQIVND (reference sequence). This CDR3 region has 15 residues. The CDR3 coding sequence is TGTGCCAGTAGTCAAACAGGGGGCAAATCCTACGAGCAGTACTTC. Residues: CASSQTGGKSYEQYF.

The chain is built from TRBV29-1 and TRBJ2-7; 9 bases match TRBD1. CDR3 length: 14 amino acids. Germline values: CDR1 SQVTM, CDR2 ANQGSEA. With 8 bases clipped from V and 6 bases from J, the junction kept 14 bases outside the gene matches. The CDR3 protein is CSSRIGTGNGEQYF. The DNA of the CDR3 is TGCAGCAGTCGTATCGGGACAGGGAACGGCGAGCAGTACTTC.

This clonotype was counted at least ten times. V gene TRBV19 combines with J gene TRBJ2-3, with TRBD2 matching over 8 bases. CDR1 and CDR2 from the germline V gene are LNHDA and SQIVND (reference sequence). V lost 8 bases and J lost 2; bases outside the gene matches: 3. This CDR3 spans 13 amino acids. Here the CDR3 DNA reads TGTGCCAGTGCGGGGGGCTACACAGATACGCAGTATTTT. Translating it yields CASAGGYTDTQYF. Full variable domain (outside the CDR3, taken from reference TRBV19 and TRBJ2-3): DGGITQSPKYLFRKEGQNVTLSCEQNLNHDAMYWYRQDPGQGLRLIYYSQIVNDFQKGDIAEGYSVSREKKESFPLTVTSAQKNPTAFYLCASAGGYTDTQYFGPGTRLTVL.

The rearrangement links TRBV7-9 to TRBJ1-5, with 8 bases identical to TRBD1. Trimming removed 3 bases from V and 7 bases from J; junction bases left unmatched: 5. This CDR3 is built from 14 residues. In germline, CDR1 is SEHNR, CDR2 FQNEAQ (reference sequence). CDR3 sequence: CASSLTGQDQPQHF. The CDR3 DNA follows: TGTGCCAGCAGCTTGACGGGACAGGACCAGCCCCAGCATTTT.

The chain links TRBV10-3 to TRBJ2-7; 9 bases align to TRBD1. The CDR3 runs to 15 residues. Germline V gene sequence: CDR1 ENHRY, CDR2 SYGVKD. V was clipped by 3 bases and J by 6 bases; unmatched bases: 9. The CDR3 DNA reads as TGTGCCATCAGTGAACGGGGACAGGGCGTGGGCGAGCAGTACTTC. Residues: CAISERGQGVGEQYF.